This T cell receptor (beta chain) came from a study of early T cells in non-severe SARS-CoV-2 infection. Background on the study: Sequencing used unsorted whole-blood bulk RNA, so chains lack pairing.

The library protocol tagged individual cDNA molecules with unique molecular identifiers. Each CDR3 protein gets one entry after TCRdb re-called the 5' RACE reads with MiXCR. Seen here are just under 65,000 distinct CDR3 sequences, over 9% observed once, and the top ten hold just under 3%. On this clonotype itself: Its cognate antigen is unknown.

Notes on the study in general: The matching step, a VDJdb search, favored anti-spike CD8 responses and missed private and CD4 specificities.

The CDR3 covers 14 residues. Germline-derived CDR1 and CDR2 are DFQATT and SNEGSKA (reference sequence). Unmatched junction bases numbered 6, after V lost 3 bases and J lost 8 bases. The sequenced sample was whole blood, obtained at baseline. The V and J genes are TRBV20-1 and TRBJ2-1, with 11 nucleotides matching TRBD2. This receptor was identified in an adult who was a healthcare worker with PCR-confirmed SARS-CoV-2 infection or an uninfected control (not recorded which). The CDR3 coding sequence is TGCAGTGCTAGTCTAGCGGGGGGCCACGATGAGCAGTTCTTC. Translated, it gives CSASLAGGHDEQFF.